A single sample gave rise to the 22 T cell receptor beta chains below, sequenced in a study of shared clonotypes between healthy human individuals. TCRdb's table, derived via immunoSEQ multiplex PCR, lists solely in-frame clones and lacks some. The sample consists of some 2,100,000 clones, about 92% of them appearing once. Positively selected for CCR7, the CD45RO-negative cells used as naive CD8 cells excluded terminally differentiated effector memory CD45RA+ cells. Material: naive CD8+ T cells from PBMCs. The source of these receptors is a man aged 18-30 years in good health. Some clones in this sample may be carry-over from other donors' samples.

V and J are TRBV7-3 and TRBJ2-3; TRBD2 is a possible D gene (6 bases). V lost 5 bases to trimming and J lost 5 bases, with 17 bases between them. Germline V gene lookup returns CDR1 SGHTA and CDR2 FQGTGA. CDR3 length: 15 amino acids. The CDR3 DNA reads as TGTGCCAGCAGCCGCGACCCGAACGGGGGAGATACGCAGTATTTT. It translates to CASSRDPNGGDTQYF.

V gene TRBV28 combines with J gene TRBJ1-1; unclear D gene. The V end lost 10 bases, the J end lost 1 base, and 13 bases lay between the germline ends. The CDR3 extends over 13 amino acids. Per the germline V gene, CDR1 is MDHEN and CDR2 is SYDVKM. Written as DNA, the CDR3 is TGTGCCACGCGCTCGTTAGGGAACACTGAAGCTTTCTTT. Translation: CATRSLGNTEAFF.

The J gene is TRBJ2-7, the V gene TRBV18, with D perhaps TRBD2 (6 bases). This CDR3 has 16 residues. Germline V gene data show CDR1 as KGHSH and CDR2 as LQKENI. The V gene lost 0 bases and the J gene lost 0 bases, with 12 bases spanning the gap. This chain's CDR3 is CASSPPIRETSYEQYF. The DNA for the CDR3 is TGTGCCAGCTCACCACCGATCCGGGAGACCTCCTACGAGCAGTACTTC.

This chain connects TRBV5-1 to TRBJ2-7; D remains ambiguous. Germline V gene lookup returns CDR1 SGHRS and CDR2 YFSETQ. The V gene lost 3 bases and the J gene lost 3 bases, with 13 bases spanning the gap. This CDR3 has 14 residues. CDR3 nucleotide sequence: TGCGCCAGCAGCTCAACTTTGGGCGGCTACGAGCAGTACTTC. Translated, it gives CASSSTLGGYEQYF. The complete variable domain, with remaining parts taken from reference TRBV5-1 and TRBJ2-7, reads KAGVTQTPRYLIKTRGQQVTLSCSPISGHRSVSWYQQTPGQGLQFLFEYFSETQRNKGNFPGRFSGRQFSNSRSEMNVSTLELGDSALYLCASSSTLGGYEQYFGPGTRLTVT.

V is TRBV19 and J is TRBJ1-1; 10 bases agree with TRBD1. The V and J ends lost 6 bases and 3 bases, in that order; junction bases with no gene match: 7. Germline CDR1 and CDR2: LNHDA and SQIVND (reference sequence). The CDR3 loop spans 15 amino acids. The CDR3 DNA reads TGTGCCAGTAGCTATCCGGGACAGGGGCACACTGAAGCTTTCTTT. It encodes CASSYPGQGHTEAFF.

On this clone itself: The sample holds other DNA sequences that translate to the same CDR3. As DNA, the CDR3 is TGTGCCAGTAAATTGGACACCGGGGAGCTGTTTTTT. Residues: CASKLDTGELFF. The chain has TRBV19 and TRBJ2-2, with unresolved D. V gave up 7 bases and J gave up 3 bases, with 6 bases separating them. Germline lookup yields CDR1 LNHDA and CDR2 SQIVND (reference sequence). The CDR3 has 12 amino acids.

V and J are TRBV9 and TRBJ2-7; the D call may be TRBD1 or TRBD2 (6 bases each). Trimming took off 3 bases at V and 5 bases at J, with 21 bases between the two ends. In germline, CDR1 is SGDLS, CDR2 YYNGEE. The CDR3 runs 16 residues. The chain's CDR3 is CASSASVGWRDNEQYF. The CDR3 DNA reads TGTGCCAGCAGCGCTTCCGTGGGCTGGCGGGACAACGAGCAGTACTTC. The full variable domain, with the rest looked up from reference TRBV9 and TRBJ2-7, is DSGVTQTPKHLITATGQRVTLRCSPRSGDLSVYWYQQSLDQGLQFLIQYYNGEERAKGNILERFSAQQFPDLHSELNLSSLELGDSALYFCASSASVGWRDNEQYFGPGTRLTVT.

This clone was recorded only once. Other DNA sequences from this sample encode an identical CDR3 as well. The chain couples TRBV7-6 to TRBJ2-7; D is undetermined. Germline-derived CDR1 and CDR2 are SGHVS and FNYEAQ. V was pared by 1 base and J by 2 bases, with 3 bases between. This CDR3 spans 12 amino acids. In DNA form, the CDR3 reads TGTGCCAGCAGCTTAGAACCCTACGAGCAGTACTTC. As protein: CASSLEPYEQYF.

The CDR3 DNA follows: TGTGCCTGGAGTGTAGCGTGGGGGGAGGGCGATGAGCAGTTCTTC. This sequence encodes CAWSVAWGEGDEQFF. The V and J genes are TRBV30 and TRBJ2-1, with TRBD2 identical over 7 bases. Losses at the gene ends were 0 bases for V and 8 bases for J; bases not matched to a gene: 10. The germline gives CDR1 GTSNPN, CDR2 SVGIG (reference sequence). CDR3 length: 15 residues.

The CDR3 sequence: CASTSPQAPGYTF. CDR3 bases: TGTGCCAGCACCTCTCCGCAAGCCCCCGGCTACACCTTC. The V call is TRBV28, the J call TRBJ1-2; no clear D gene. This CDR3 comprises 13 residues. CDR1 is MDHEN and CDR2 is SYDVKM in the germline V gene. Trimming cost V 7 bases and J 8 bases, with 17 bases left between them.

The gene calls are TRBV7-9 and TRBJ2-5, with 7 bases that match TRBD1. The germline CDR1 and CDR2 sequences are SEHNR and FQNEAQ (reference sequence). The CDR3 is 18 residues long. V gave up 0 bases and J gave up 2 bases; unmatched junction bases: 12. The CDR3 DNA is TGTGCCAGCAGCTTAGCGTCCGATGTGTGGGGACAGCAAGAGACCCAGTACTTC. As protein: CASSLASDVWGQQETQYF. The full variable domain, in which reference TRBV7-9 and TRBJ2-5 provide the parts outside the CDR3, is DTGVSQNPRHKITKRGQNVTFRCDPISEHNRLYWYRQTLGQGPEFLTYFQNEAQLEKSRLLSDRFSAERPKGSFSTLEIQRTEQGDSAMYLCASSLASDVWGQQETQYFGPGTRLLVL.

This chain links TRBV27 with TRBJ1-2; the match to TRBD1 covers 7 bases. Losses at the gene ends were 6 bases for V and 7 bases for J; bases not matched to a gene: 11. This CDR3 spans 14 amino acids. Looked up from germline, CDR1 is MNHEY and CDR2 is SMNVEV (reference sequence). The CDR3 DNA sequence: TGTGCCAGCAGGATAGGGGGCGCCGCTATTGGCTACACCTTC. Protein: CASRIGGAAIGYTF.

For this clone: Distinct nucleotide sequences in the sample also encode this CDR3. The chain joins TRBV9 to TRBJ2-7, with D unresolved. The CDR3 contains 15 residues. In germline, CDR1 is SGDLS, CDR2 YYNGEE. V dropped 0 bases and J dropped 1 base, with 11 bases sitting between them. The CDR3: CASSVADGGSYEQYF. CDR3 nucleotides: TGTGCCAGCAGCGTAGCTGATGGCGGTTCCTACGAGCAGTACTTC. Based on the CDR3 plus reference TRBV9 and TRBJ2-7, the full variable domain is DSGVTQTPKHLITATGQRVTLRCSPRSGDLSVYWYQQSLDQGLQFLIQYYNGEERAKGNILERFSAQQFPDLHSELNLSSLELGDSALYFCASSVADGGSYEQYFGPGTRLTVT.

The rearrangement uses TRBV7-2 and TRBJ2-7; D is perhaps TRBD2 (6 bases). Looked up from germline, CDR1 is SGHTA and CDR2 is FQGNSA. Trimming removed 1 base from V and 1 base from J, with 11 bases in between. The CDR3 has 15 residues. The CDR3 DNA reads as TGTGCCAGCAGCTTAGGCACGGGACTTTCCTACGAGCAGTACTTC. This gives the protein CASSLGTGLSYEQYF.

This chain joins TRBV7-8 and TRBJ2-7; the match to TRBD1 covers 7 bases. This CDR3 is built from 15 residues. J was trimmed by 0 bases and V by 5 bases; bases with no gene match: 7. Germline assignment: CDR1 SGHVS and CDR2 FQNEAQ. The CDR3 DNA is TGTGCCAGCAGCGAGGGGGCGGTGAGCTCCTACGAGCAGTACTTC. This codes for CASSEGAVSSYEQYF.

The rearrangement joins TRBV6-1 to TRBJ2-7; 9 nucleotides agree with TRBD1. The CDR3 loop spans 14 amino acids. Trimming took 1 base from V and 6 from J; bases not matched to a gene: 4. Per the germline V gene, CDR1 is MNHNS and CDR2 is SASEGT. CDR3 nucleotide sequence: TGTGCCAGCAGTGAAGGGACAGGGGTTACCGAGCAGTACTTC. Protein product: CASSEGTGVTEQYF.

V and J are TRBV5-6 and TRBJ2-2, with a possible D match to TRBD2 (5 bases). In germline, CDR1 is SGHDT, CDR2 YYEEEE. Trimming cost V 0 bases and J 6 bases, with 9 bases left between them. This CDR3 comprises 14 residues. CDR3 in amino acids: CASSLGYGAGELFF. Here the CDR3 DNA reads TGTGCCAGCAGCTTGGGTTACGGGGCCGGGGAGCTGTTTTTT.

On this clone itself: Other DNA sequences within the sample encode an identical CDR3. J is TRBJ2-1 and V is TRBV4-3; a weak D match, TRBD2 (5 bases). The length of the CDR3 is 12 residues. V lost 2 bases and J lost 7, with 6 bases in between. Germline lookup yields CDR1 LGHNA and CDR2 YSLEER. In nucleotides, the CDR3 is TGCGCCAGCAGCCAAAGAGGGAATGAGCAGTTCTTC. It yields the protein CASSQRGNEQFF.

The rearrangement joins TRBV7-9 to TRBJ2-7; TRBD1 aligns across 7 bases. The CDR3 has 13 amino acids. The J segment lost 6 bases and the V segment lost 7 bases, leaving 9 bases of the junction unmatched. The germline V gene encodes CDR1 SEHNR and CDR2 FQNEAQ (reference sequence). CDR3 coding DNA: TGTGCCAGCATGAGACAGGGTGTCGGCGAGCAGTACTTC. Translated: CASMRQGVGEQYF.

The gene calls are TRBV11-2 and TRBJ2-7; 9 bases are a match to TRBD2. The germline CDR1 and CDR2 sequences are SGHAT and FQNNGV. Losses at the gene ends were 5 bases for V and 3 bases for J; bases not matched to a gene: 8. This CDR3 is 15 amino acids long. CDR3 DNA: TGTGCCAGCAGCCCCACCGGTAGCGGGAGCTACGAGCAGTACTTC. It yields the protein CASSPTGSGSYEQYF. Filled out from reference TRBV11-2 and TRBJ2-7, the complete variable domain reads EAGVAQSPRYKIIEKRQSVAFWCNPISGHATLYWYQQILGQGPKLLIQFQNNGVVDDSQLPKDRFSAERLKGVDSTLKIQPAKLEDSAVYLCASSPTGSGSYEQYFGPGTRLTVT.

For this clone: It is unclear where the CDR3 begins or ends on the DNA, so no DNA is shown, and the CDR3 is as TCRdb lists it. The chain uses TRBV6-5 and TRBJ1-2; TRBD1 reflects the table's D call only, with no check against the DNA. Germline CDR1 is MNHEY and CDR2 is SVGAGI. The CDR3 has 15 amino acids, counting both end residues. CDR3 protein: CASSGFGQGTHSATF.

This chain uses TRBV2 with TRBJ2-1; D uncertain. This CDR3 contains 15 residues. V shed 5 bases and J shed 8 bases, with 19 bases lying between them. Per the germline V gene, CDR1 is SNHLY and CDR2 is FYNNEI. The CDR3 is CASSTLSQLLDEQFF. The DNA of the CDR3 is TGTGCCAGCAGTACCCTATCCCAACTACTGGATGAGCAGTTCTTC.